This T cell receptor beta chain was sequenced for a study of Graves' ophthalmopathy and Graves' hyperthyroidism. Germline V gene data show CDR1 as ENHRY and CDR2 as SYGVKD. CDR3 length: 14 amino acids. Clinical symptoms, serum thyroxine, TRAb, thyroid ultrasound and orbital computed tomography formed the basis of diagnosis. The authors amplified TCR beta CDR3 regions from RNA transcripts. The authors performed first-round RT-PCR with HTBI primers and then a second-round multiplex PCR. From the multiplex PCR reads, TCRdb called clonotypes with MiXCR, one entry per CDR3 protein. The sample shows 650,000 to 800,000 distinct CDR3 sequences, 35% to 50% of them seen only once. This clonotype was counted between two and nine times. At one end the junction does not follow the germline gene, possibly because of a read error.

The chain employs TRBV10-3 and TRBJ1-1; D unclear. The source of this sequence is an adult man with Graves' ophthalmopathy. Sequenced sample: peripheral blood. The CDR3 region is CASSYAGWATEAFF. The CDR3 DNA follows: TGTGCCAGCAGTTACGCCGGGTGGGCCACTGAAGCTTTCTTT.